This note documents a single T cell receptor (beta chain) sequence. What it binds is not known. The sample comes from a study of PD-1 blockade in classical Hodgkin lymphoma. In every patient, relapse followed autologous stem cell transplantation, while exposure to brentuximab vedotin differed. Here immunoSEQ multiplex PCR was the method, and the copy in TCRdb shows in-frame clones only, minus some. The sample contains some 18,000 clones, 82% of which appear only once. Whole-study findings and limits: Those patients who began receiving nivolumab less than 1 year after ASCT had lower diversity, and they were excluded. CD4+ TCR diversity, unlike CD8+, rose significantly by C4D1. A reduction in baseline TCR diversity was reportedly seen in newly diagnosed patients relative to healthy donors.

CDR3 length: 17 amino acids. The J segment lost 0 bases and the V segment lost 5 bases, leaving 8 bases of the junction unmatched. CDR1 and CDR2 (germline): SGHVS, FQNEAQ. The starting material was peripheral blood mononuclear cells (PBMCs), obtained before the second cycle of nivolumab. The TCR comes from a human donor with classical Hodgkin lymphoma. This sequence joins TRBV7-8 and TRBJ1-3; 9 bases agree with TRBD1. CDR3 region: CASSPGQGPNSGNTIYF. The CDR3 DNA follows: TGTGCCAGCAGCCCCGGACAGGGGCCAAACTCTGGAAACACCATATATTTT.